One and the same sample provided the 14 T cell receptor beta chains below, sequenced in a study of post-analysis software for immune sequencing data. Unique molecular identifiers were present in the TCR beta cDNA libraries. TCRdb re-analysed the PCR reads in MiXCR, keeping a single row per CDR3 protein. The table has hundreds of thousands of distinct CDR3 sequences, 30% seen once; the top ten hold around 0.56%. Study-wide findings and caveats: The five TRBV segments detected at higher frequency in patients than in controls included TRBV5-6, TRBV5-1 and TRBV20-1.

These receptors' antigens are unknown. Sequenced material: blood. Receptors originate from a girl aged 10-17 years with multiple sclerosis.

Turning to this clonotype: Just one base apart from a much larger clone, this may be a read error. The CDR3 reads CSGVGLYNIQYF. DNA for the CDR3: TGCAGCGGTGTGGGGTTATACAACATTCAGTACTTC. The V gene is TRBV29-1, the J gene TRBJ2-4; D gene ambiguous. This CDR3 has 12 amino acids. Trimming stripped 7 bases from V and 7 bases from J, with 14 bases between. Germline lookup yields CDR1 SQVTM and CDR2 ANQGSEA. Full variable domain (rest looked up from reference TRBV29-1 and TRBJ2-4): SAVISQKPSRDICQRGTSLTIQCQVDSQVTMMFWYRQQPGQSLTLIATANQGSEATYESGFVIDKFPISRPNLTFSTLTVSNMSPEDSSIYLCSGVGLYNIQYFGAGTRLSVL.

The gene calls are TRBV7-2 and TRBJ2-5; D call uncertain. The germline gives CDR1 SGHTA, CDR2 FQGNSA. The CDR3 contains 14 residues. Trimming shortened V by 0 bases and J by 1 base, and 6 bases separated the two germline ends. CDR3 residues: CASSLASIQETQYF. The CDR3 DNA sequence: TGTGCCAGCAGCTTAGCGAGCATCCAAGAGACCCAGTACTTC.

The CDR3 nucleotides are TGTGCCAGCAGTTTACTGTACGGTTTGGAGCAGTTCTTC. It is translated as CASSLLYGLEQFF. The rearrangement links TRBV12-3 or TRBV12-4 to TRBJ2-1; D not certain. The V end was cut by 2 bases, the J end by 10 bases, with 12 bases between. The CDR3 is 13 amino acids.

J is TRBJ2-5 and V is TRBV5-1; the D gene is possibly TRBD2 (5 bases). Per germline, CDR1 SGHRS and CDR2 YFSETQ. Trimming stripped 4 bases from V and 5 bases from J, with 15 bases between. The CDR3 runs to 14 residues. This CDR3 is CASSGARRRETQYF. The CDR3, as DNA: TGCGCCAGCAGCGGCGCCAGGAGGCGGGAGACCCAGTACTTC.

V usage is TRBV20-1 and J usage is TRBJ2-7, with D maybe TRBD1 (6 bases). Germline lookup yields CDR1 DFQATT and CDR2 SNEGSKA (reference sequence). With 3 bases removed from V and 9 bases from J, the gap between germline ends came to 9 bases. There are 10 residues in the CDR3. In nucleotides, the CDR3 is TGCAGTGCTAGCCCAGGGGTGCAGTACTTC. It translates to CSASPGVQYF.

This clonotype came up a few times. The chain employs TRBV24-1 and TRBJ2-5; D perhaps matches TRBD1 (6 bases). The CDR3 has 17 residues. The germline gives CDR1 KGHDR, CDR2 SFDVKD. Trimming cost V 0 bases and J 2 bases, with 15 bases left between them. The CDR3 bases are TGTGCCACCAGTGATTTGGGGCGACAGGACCTTCAAGAGACCCAGTACTTC. It translates to CATSDLGRQDLQETQYF.

The rearrangement links TRBV4-3 to TRBJ1-1; 8 bases fit TRBD1. Germline V gene lookup returns CDR1 LGHNA and CDR2 YSLEER. CDR3 size: 16 residues. Trimming at V came to 1 base and at J to 2 bases, leaving 6 bases not matched to a gene. This chain's CDR3 is CASSQVGGQGNTEAFF. The CDR3 DNA follows: TGCGCCAGCAGCCAAGTAGGCGGACAGGGTAACACTGAAGCTTTCTTT.

This clonotype was recorded a few times. The chain recombines TRBV7-6 with TRBJ1-4; TRBD1 matches at 7 bases. J gave up 8 bases and V 3 bases, and 6 bases lay outside the gene matches. This CDR3 comprises 14 residues. Germline CDR1 and CDR2: SGHVS and FNYEAQ. CDR3 loop: CASSFNRGGEKLFF. CDR3 in DNA: TGTGCCAGCAGCTTTAACAGGGGAGGAGAAAAACTGTTTTTT.

Comment on this clonotype: Relative to the germline gene, one junction end is altered; a read error may explain this. The CDR3 reads CAGSNLRGSDEQFF. CDR3 DNA sequence: TGTGCCGGCAGTAATTTAAGGGGCAGCGATGAGCAGTTCTTC. This chain joins TRBV6-4 and TRBJ2-1; perhaps TRBD1 as D (5 bases). The CDR3 length is 14 residues. The germline gives CDR1 MRHNA, CDR2 SNTAGT.

This clonotype appeared a few times. The chain recombines TRBV20-1 with TRBJ2-3; 13 nucleotides match TRBD2. The CDR3 extends over 15 amino acids. Germline assignment: CDR1 DFQATT and CDR2 SNEGSKA (reference sequence). V lost 5 bases, J lost 4 bases, and 6 bases stayed unmatched. CDR3 in amino acids: CSAGGLAGVADTQYF. The CDR3 DNA follows: TGCAGTGCTGGAGGACTAGCGGGAGTAGCAGATACGCAGTATTTT.

The chain carries TRBV27 and TRBJ1-5; D is unresolved. The germline gives CDR1 MNHEY, CDR2 SMNVEV (reference sequence). This CDR3 contains 15 residues. V shed 3 bases and J shed 4 bases, with 13 bases lying between them. CDR3 region: CASSLARLTNQPQHF. In DNA, the CDR3 is TGTGCCAGCAGTTTGGCCAGGCTAACAAATCAGCCCCAGCATTTT.

The rearrangement uses TRBV20-1 and TRBJ1-1; 8 bases fit TRBD1. The V gene end was trimmed by 5 bases and the J gene end by 5 bases; junction bases not matched to a gene: 7. Looked up from germline, CDR1 is DFQATT and CDR2 is SNEGSKA (reference sequence). The CDR3 length is 13 residues. This CDR3 is CSAGDRGRTEAFF. Written as DNA, the CDR3 is TGCAGTGCTGGCGACAGGGGCCGGACTGAAGCTTTCTTT.

The rearrangement uses TRBV20-1 and TRBJ1-1, with 10 bases fitting TRBD1. Looked up from germline, CDR1 is DFQATT and CDR2 is SNEGSKA (reference sequence). CDR3 length equals 19 residues. After removal of 5 bases from V and 4 bases from J, the junction contained 22 bases not matched to a gene. CDR3 in amino acids: CSAYDWDRGSFLAGTEAFF. For the CDR3, the DNA is TGCAGTGCTTACGACTGGGACAGGGGTTCGTTCCTAGCTGGCACTGAAGCTTTCTTT.

This clonotype was found a few times. V is TRBV27 and J is TRBJ2-7, with D hard to call. Trimming left V 4 bases short and J 1 base short, with 20 bases between. CDR3 length: 17 amino acids. In germline, CDR1 is MNHEY, CDR2 SMNVEV (reference sequence). CDR3 sequence: CASSSLGLLRKSYEQYF. The CDR3 DNA sequence: TGTGCCAGCAGTTCGCTAGGCCTTCTCCGAAAATCCTACGAGCAGTACTTC.